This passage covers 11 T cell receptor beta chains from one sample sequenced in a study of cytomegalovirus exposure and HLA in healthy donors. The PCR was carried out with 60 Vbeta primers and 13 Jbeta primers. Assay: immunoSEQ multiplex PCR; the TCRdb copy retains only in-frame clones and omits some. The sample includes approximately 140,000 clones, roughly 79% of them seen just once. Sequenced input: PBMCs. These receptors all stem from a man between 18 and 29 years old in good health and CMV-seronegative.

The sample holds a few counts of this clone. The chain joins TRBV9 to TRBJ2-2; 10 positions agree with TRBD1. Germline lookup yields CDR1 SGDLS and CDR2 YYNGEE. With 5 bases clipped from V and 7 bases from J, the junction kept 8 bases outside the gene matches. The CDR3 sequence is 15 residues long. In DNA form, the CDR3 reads TGTGCCAGCAGTCTTTTGGACAGGGGGAGCGGGGAGCTGTTTTTT. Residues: CASSLLDRGSGELFF.

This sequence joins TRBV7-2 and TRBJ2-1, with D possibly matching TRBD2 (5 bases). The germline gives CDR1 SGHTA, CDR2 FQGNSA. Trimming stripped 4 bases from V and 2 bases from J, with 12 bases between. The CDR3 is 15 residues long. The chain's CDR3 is CASSSSIGPYNEQFF. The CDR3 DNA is TGTGCCAGCAGCTCTAGCATTGGTCCCTACAATGAGCAGTTCTTC.

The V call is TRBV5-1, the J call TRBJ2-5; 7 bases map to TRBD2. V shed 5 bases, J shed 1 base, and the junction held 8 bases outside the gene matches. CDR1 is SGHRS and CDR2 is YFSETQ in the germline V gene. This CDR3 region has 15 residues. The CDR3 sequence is CASRPGGTTQETQYF. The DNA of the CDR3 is TGCGCCAGCAGACCCGGGGGGACCACCCAAGAGACCCAGTACTTC. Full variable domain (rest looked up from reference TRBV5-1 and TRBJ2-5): KAGVTQTPRYLIKTRGQQVTLSCSPISGHRSVSWYQQTPGQGLQFLFEYFSETQRNKGNFPGRFSGRQFSNSRSEMNVSTLELGDSALYLCASRPGGTTQETQYFGPGTRLLVL.

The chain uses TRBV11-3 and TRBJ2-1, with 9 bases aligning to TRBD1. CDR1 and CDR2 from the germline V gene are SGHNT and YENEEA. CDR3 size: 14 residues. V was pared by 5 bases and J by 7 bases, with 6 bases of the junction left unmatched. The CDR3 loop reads CASSIGQGMNEQFF. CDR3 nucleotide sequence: TGTGCCAGCAGCATAGGACAGGGGATGAATGAGCAGTTCTTC.

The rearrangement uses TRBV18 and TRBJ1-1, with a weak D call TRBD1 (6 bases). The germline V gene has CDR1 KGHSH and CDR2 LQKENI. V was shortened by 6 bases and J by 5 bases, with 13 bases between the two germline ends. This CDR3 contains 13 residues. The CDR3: CASSDRSGTEAFF. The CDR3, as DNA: TGTGCCAGCTCCGACAGGTCGGGGACTGAAGCTTTCTTT.

The CDR3 is CASSTWTGGETQYF. Here the CDR3 DNA reads TGCGCCAGCAGCACCTGGACAGGGGGAGAGACCCAGTACTTC. This chain uses TRBV5-1 with TRBJ2-5; 10 positions agree with TRBD1. The CDR3 runs 14 residues. The germline gives CDR1 SGHRS, CDR2 YFSETQ. Trimming took 4 bases from V and 4 from J; bases not matched to a gene: 4.

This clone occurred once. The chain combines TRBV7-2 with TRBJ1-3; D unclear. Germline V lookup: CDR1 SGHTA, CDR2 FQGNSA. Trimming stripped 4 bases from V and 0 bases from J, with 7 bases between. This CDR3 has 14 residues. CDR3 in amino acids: CASSYQVSGNTIYF. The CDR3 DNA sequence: TGTGCCAGCAGCTACCAGGTCTCTGGAAACACCATATATTTT.

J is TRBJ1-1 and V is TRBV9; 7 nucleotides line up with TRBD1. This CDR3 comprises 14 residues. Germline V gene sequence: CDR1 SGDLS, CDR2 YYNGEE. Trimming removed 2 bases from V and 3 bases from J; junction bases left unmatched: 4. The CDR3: CASSVAGGYTEAFF. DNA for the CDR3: TGTGCCAGCAGCGTGGCAGGGGGATACACTGAAGCTTTCTTT.

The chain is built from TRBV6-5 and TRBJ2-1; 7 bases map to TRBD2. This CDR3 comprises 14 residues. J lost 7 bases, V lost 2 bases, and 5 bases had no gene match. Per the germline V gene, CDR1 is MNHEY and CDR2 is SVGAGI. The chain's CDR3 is CASSYTRGGNEQFF. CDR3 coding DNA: TGTGCCAGCAGTTACACGAGGGGAGGGAATGAGCAGTTCTTC.

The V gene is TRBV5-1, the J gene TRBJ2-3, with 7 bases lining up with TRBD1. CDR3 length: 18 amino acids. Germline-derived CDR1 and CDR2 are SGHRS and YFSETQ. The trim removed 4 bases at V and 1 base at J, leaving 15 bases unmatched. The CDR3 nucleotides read TGCGCCAGCAGCGCGATGACAGGGTTTAGAAGGGGCACAGATACGCAGTATTTT. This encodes CASSAMTGFRRGTDTQYF.

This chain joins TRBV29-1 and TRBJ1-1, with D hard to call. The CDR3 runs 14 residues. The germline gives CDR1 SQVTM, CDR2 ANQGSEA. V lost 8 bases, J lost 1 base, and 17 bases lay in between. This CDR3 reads CSSHRGSKNTEAFF. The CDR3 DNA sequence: TGCAGCTCCCACCGAGGGAGTAAGAACACTGAAGCTTTCTTT.